These T cell receptor beta chains were read from a single sample in a study of blood T cell repertoires in COVID-19. Clones were sequenced by immunoSEQ multiplex PCR, and TCRdb holds only the in-frame ones, with some missing. Of some 200,000 clones listed, 75% to 90% are singletons. The specimen was PBMCs or T cells enriched from blood (not recorded which). Receptors originate from a woman aged 18-29 years in a cohort exposed to, infected with or recovered from COVID-19 (not recorded which). The CDR3 runs from the conserved cysteine through the conserved F or W. The order of the fields is clone size, V gene, D gene, J gene, CDR3 DNA, CDR3 protein. The D gene is left open where the match is weak. Rows may omit the clone size; those that give it use once, few, many or a size class.

-	TRBV3-1/TRBV3-2	-	TRBJ2-7	TGTGCCAGCAGCCAGCGTGATTACGAGCAGTACTTC	CASSQRDYEQYF
-	TRBV2	-	TRBJ1-2	TGTGCCAGCAGTGATGGCGGCACGTCCTATGGCTACACCTTC	CASSDGGTSYGYTF
-	TRBV5-1	TRBD1	TRBJ1-2	TGCGCCAGCAGCACCAGGGGACAGGGTCGGGGTGGCTACACCTTC	CASSTRGQGRGGYTF
-	TRBV13	-	TRBJ2-6	TGTGCCAGCAGCTCCTACAGGTTCAGCGGGGCCAACGTCCTGACTTTC	CASSSYRFSGANVLTF
-	TRBV11-2	-	TRBJ1-5	TGTGCCAGCAGCCCCACAGGGAGCAATCAGCCCCAGCATTTT	CASSPTGSNQPQHF
-	TRBV7-9	TRBD2	TRBJ2-7	TGTGCCAGCAGACCCGGGACTAGCGGGGGCCTAATATACGAGCAGTACTTC	CASRPGTSGGLIYEQYF
once	TRBV27	TRBD1	TRBJ2-1	TGTGCCAGCAGTTTAGGACAGGGGGCCTACAATGAGCAGTTCTTC	CASSLGQGAYNEQFF
-	TRBV6-5	-	TRBJ2-3	TGTGCCAGCAGGGGCCCCAGCCCAGATACGCAGTATTTT	CASRGPSPDTQYF
-	TRBV5-1	-	TRBJ1-1	TGCGCCAGCAGCTTGGTGGGTCAGGGGAACACTGAAGCTTTCTTT	CASSLVGQGNTEAFF
-	TRBV27	TRBD2	TRBJ2-3	TGTGCCAGCAGTTTATGGGCTAGCGGGGGTCTCAGAGGAACGCAGTATTTT	CASSLWASGGLRGTQYF
-	TRBV28	TRBD1	TRBJ1-1	TGTGCCAGCAGAGGACAGGGGAACGCTGGGGCTTCTGAAGCTTTCTTT	CASRGQGNAGASEAFF
-	TRBV5-8	TRBD2	TRBJ2-5	TGTGCCAGCAGCTTACCTCGGGGGGGCCCCCAAGAGACCCAGTACTTC	CASSLPRGGPQETQYF
-	TRBV6-5	-	TRBJ2-2	TGTGCCAGCAGTTACGGGCAGCACACCGGGGAGCTGTTTTTT	CASSYGQHTGELFF
-	TRBV27	TRBD2	TRBJ2-7	TGTGCCAGCAGTTCAACCGGGGGGGGGCAGTACTTC	CASSSTGGGQYF
-	TRBV27	-	TRBJ2-1	TGTGCCAGCAGTTTATCGCGGGTTTCTAATCCTGAGCAGTTCTTC	CASSLSRVSNPEQFF
-	TRBV5-1	TRBD2	TRBJ2-1	TGCGCCAGCAGCCCGACTAGCGGCCCATACAATGAGCAGTTCTTC	CASSPTSGPYNEQFF
few	TRBV11-3	-	TRBJ1-2	TGTGCCAGCAGCTTACAGGGAAATGGCTACACCTTC	CASSLQGNGYTF
-	TRBV3-1/TRBV3-2	-	TRBJ1-2	TGTGCCAGCAGCCAAGGTGGGCTTGGCTACACCTTC	CASSQGGLGYTF
-	TRBV5-5	-	TRBJ1-2	TGTGCCAGCAGCTTGACGGAGAACTACTATGGCTACACCTTC	CASSLTENYYGYTF
-	TRBV14	-	TRBJ1-2	TGTGCCAGCAGCCAAGAAAGTAACAGCTATGGCTACACCTTC	CASSQESNSYGYTF
-	TRBV6-1	-	TRBJ1-1	TGTGCCAGCAGTGAATGGGGGCGGCCGAGCGCTTTCTTT	CASSEWGRPSAFF
-	TRBV5-6	-	TRBJ1-5	TGTGCCAGCAGCCAGTCCAGGGATTATAGCAATCAGCCCCAGCATTTT	CASSQSRDYSNQPQHF
-	TRBV20-1	TRBD1	TRBJ1-2	TGCAGTGCTAGTACAGGGGAAGGCGGTGGCTACACCTTC	CSASTGEGGGYTF
-	TRBV6-5	-	TRBJ1-2	TGTGCCAGCATGAATAGGGGCGGAGGCTACACCTTC	CASMNRGGGYTF
-	TRBV6-5	-	TRBJ1-2	TGTGCCAGCAGTTACGGGGGGGGTAACTATGGCTACACCTTC	CASSYGGGNYGYTF
-	TRBV28	-	TRBJ1-4	TGTGCCAGCAGTTTAGCGGGGGGGAAGGAAAAACTGTTTTTT	CASSLAGGKEKLFF
-	TRBV12-3/TRBV12-4	TRBD2	TRBJ2-5	TGTGCCAGCAGTATGGGACTAGAGGAGACCCAGTACTTC	CASSMGLEETQYF
once	TRBV7-2	TRBD1	TRBJ1-2	TGTGCCAGCAGCCCGGCCGGGACAGGAGACCTCTATGGCTACACCTTC	CASSPAGTGDLYGYTF
once	TRBV5-6	TRBD1	TRBJ1-4	TGTGCCAGCAGCTTCGGAGACAGGGGTGAAAAACTGTTTTTT	CASSFGDRGEKLFF